Following are 6 T cell receptor beta chains from one sample sequenced in a study of cytomegalovirus exposure and HLA in healthy donors (dated by TCRdb to 2016 to 2017). Library prep was done by the immunoSEQ multiplex PCR assay. For the multiplex PCR, a mixture combining 60 forward primers for TCR Vbeta segments and 13 reverse primers for TCR Jbeta segments was used. In its TCRdb copy, this immuneACCESS table keeps in-frame sequences only and misses some clones. Where compared with another copy, unresolved V genes explain less than half of these, and the others have no known cause. This sample comprises over 150,000 clones, about 75% of them detected only once. Of the sample, roughly 7.3% is held by the ten largest clones. The sample consisted of PBMCs. The receptors derive from a male donor in good health and CMV-seropositive.

The chain has TRBV6-1 and TRBJ1-2; D is perhaps TRBD1 (5 bases). Germline V gene sequence: CDR1 MNHNS, CDR2 SASEGT. V was pared by 6 bases and J by 3 bases, with 17 bases between. This CDR3 region has 15 residues. CDR3 loop: CASRPPGGAHYGYTF. The DNA for the CDR3 is TGTGCCAGCAGGCCACCTGGTGGGGCTCACTATGGCTACACCTTC.

The chain couples TRBV6-1 to TRBJ2-7, with TRBD2 matching 9 bases. The CDR3 extends over 14 amino acids. Germline CDR1 reads MNHNS; CDR2 reads SASEGT. The J segment lost 2 bases and the V segment lost 6 bases, leaving 5 bases of the junction unmatched. The CDR3 loop reads CASRRASGAYEQYF. The CDR3 DNA sequence: TGTGCCAGCAGAAGGGCTAGCGGGGCCTACGAGCAGTACTTC.

This chain connects TRBV7-9 to TRBJ1-1, with a possible D match to TRBD1 (5 bases). Germline V CDR1 and CDR2: SEHNR, FQNEAQ (reference sequence). The CDR3 runs 13 residues. V gave up 10 bases and J gave up 4 bases, with 16 bases separating them. The DNA for the CDR3 is TGTGCCACCGCTGGGGGGGGTGGCACTGAAGCTTTCTTT. This codes for CATAGGGGTEAFF. Based on the CDR3 plus reference TRBV7-9 and TRBJ1-1, the full variable domain is DTGVSQNPRHKITKRGQNVTFRCDPISEHNRLYWYRQTLGQGPEFLTYFQNEAQLEKSRLLSDRFSAERPKGSFSTLEIQRTEQGDSAMYLCATAGGGGTEAFFGQGTRLTVV.

This clone has more than one count but fewer than ten. The chain joins TRBV11-2 to TRBJ1-2; 7 nucleotides align to TRBD1. Trimming removed 4 bases from V and 5 bases from J; junction bases left unmatched: 10. There are 15 residues in the CDR3. CDR1 and CDR2 from the germline V gene are SGHAT and FQNNGV. The CDR3 here is CASSSSKTGKYGYTF. The CDR3 nucleotides are TGTGCCAGCAGCTCCTCCAAGACAGGGAAGTATGGCTACACCTTC.

The CDR3 spells CASTRQSYNEQFF. For the CDR3, the DNA is TGTGCCAGCACCAGACAGAGTTACAATGAGCAGTTCTTC. The V gene is TRBV2, the J gene TRBJ2-1; D is perhaps TRBD1 (5 bases). Germline V lookup: CDR1 SNHLY, CDR2 FYNNEI. CDR3 size: 13 residues. Trimming left V 7 bases short and J 4 bases short, with 11 bases between.

The chain combines TRBV5-6 with TRBJ2-3, with 7 bases identical to TRBD2. Germline CDR1 SGHDT, CDR2 YYEEEE. CDR3 length equals 15 residues. V dropped 5 bases and J dropped 2; count of bases not matched to a gene: 8. Written as DNA, the CDR3 is TGTGCCAGCAGGCCGGGACTAATTAACACAGATACGCAGTATTTT. As protein: CASRPGLINTDTQYF.